This T cell receptor (beta chain) was sequenced for a study of T cells in Graves' hyperthyroidism and ophthalmopathy. Between the trimmed V and J ends, which lost 7 bases and 1 base, there was a span of 14 bases. The CDR3 extends over 14 amino acids. Germline loops: CDR1 LNHDA, CDR2 SQIVND (reference sequence). Researchers took RNA transcripts and amplified the TCR beta CDR3 regions from them. Primed by the HTBI set, a first-round RT-PCR was run on the TCR CDR3. TCRdb reanalysed the multiplex PCR reads using MiXCR and keeps one entry per CDR3 protein. The sample contains under 250,000 distinct CDR3 sequences, almost 25% of which appear only once.

The receptor comes from a woman aged 40 to 50 with Graves' ophthalmopathy. V gene TRBV19 combines with J gene TRBJ2-7; D uncertain. Sequencing was performed on blood. In DNA, the CDR3 is TGTGCCAGTAAAGAAGGCAGTACGTCCTACGAGCAGTACTTC. Amino acids: CASKEGSTSYEQYF.